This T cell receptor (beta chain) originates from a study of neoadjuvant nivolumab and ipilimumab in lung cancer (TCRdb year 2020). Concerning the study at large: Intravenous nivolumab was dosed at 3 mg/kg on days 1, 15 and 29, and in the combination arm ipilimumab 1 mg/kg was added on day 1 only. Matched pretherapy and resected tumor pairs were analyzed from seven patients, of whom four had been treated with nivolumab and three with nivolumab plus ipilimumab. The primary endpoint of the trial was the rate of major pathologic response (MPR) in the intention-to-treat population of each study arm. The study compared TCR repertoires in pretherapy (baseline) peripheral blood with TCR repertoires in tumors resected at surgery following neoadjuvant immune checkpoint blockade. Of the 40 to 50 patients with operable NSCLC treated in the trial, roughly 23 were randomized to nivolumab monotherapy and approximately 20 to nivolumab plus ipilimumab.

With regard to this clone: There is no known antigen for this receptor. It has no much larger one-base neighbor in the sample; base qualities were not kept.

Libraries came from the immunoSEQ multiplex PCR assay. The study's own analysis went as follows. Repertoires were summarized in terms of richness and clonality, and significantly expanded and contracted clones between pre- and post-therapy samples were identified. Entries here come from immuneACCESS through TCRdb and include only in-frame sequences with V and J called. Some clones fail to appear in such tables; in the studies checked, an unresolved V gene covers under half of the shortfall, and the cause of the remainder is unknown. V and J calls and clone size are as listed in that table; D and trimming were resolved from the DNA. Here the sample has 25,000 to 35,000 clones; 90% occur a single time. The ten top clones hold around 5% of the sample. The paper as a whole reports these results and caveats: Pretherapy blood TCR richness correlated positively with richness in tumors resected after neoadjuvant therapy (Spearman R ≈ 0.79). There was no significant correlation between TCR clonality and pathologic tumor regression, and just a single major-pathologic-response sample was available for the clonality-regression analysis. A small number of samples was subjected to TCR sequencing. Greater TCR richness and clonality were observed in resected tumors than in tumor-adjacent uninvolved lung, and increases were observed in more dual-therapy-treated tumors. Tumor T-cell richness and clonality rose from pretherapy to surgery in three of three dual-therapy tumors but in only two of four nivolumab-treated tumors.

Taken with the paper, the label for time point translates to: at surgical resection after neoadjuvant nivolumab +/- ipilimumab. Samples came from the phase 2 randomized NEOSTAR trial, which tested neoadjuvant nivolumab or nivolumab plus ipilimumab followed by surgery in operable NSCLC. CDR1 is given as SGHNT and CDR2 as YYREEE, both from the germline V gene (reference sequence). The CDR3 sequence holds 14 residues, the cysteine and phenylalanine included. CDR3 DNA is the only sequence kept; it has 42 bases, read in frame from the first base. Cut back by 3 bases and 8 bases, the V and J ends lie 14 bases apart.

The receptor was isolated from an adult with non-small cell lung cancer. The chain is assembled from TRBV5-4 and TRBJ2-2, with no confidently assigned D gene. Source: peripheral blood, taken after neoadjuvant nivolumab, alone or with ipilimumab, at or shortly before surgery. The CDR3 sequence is CASSSTGLFGELFF. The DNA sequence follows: TGTGCCAGCAGCTCGACCGGGCTATTTGGGGAGCTGTTTTTT.